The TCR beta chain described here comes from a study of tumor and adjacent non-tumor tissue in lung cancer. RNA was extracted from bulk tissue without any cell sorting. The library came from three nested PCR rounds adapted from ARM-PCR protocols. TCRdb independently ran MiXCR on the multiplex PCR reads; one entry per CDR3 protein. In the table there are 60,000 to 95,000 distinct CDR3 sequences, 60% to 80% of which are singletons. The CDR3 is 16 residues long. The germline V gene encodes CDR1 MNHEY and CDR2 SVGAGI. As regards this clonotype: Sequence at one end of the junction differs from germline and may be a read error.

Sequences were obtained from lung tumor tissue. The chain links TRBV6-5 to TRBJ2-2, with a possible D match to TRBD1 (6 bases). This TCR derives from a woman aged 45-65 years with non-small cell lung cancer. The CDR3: CASSYLGQPNTRELFF. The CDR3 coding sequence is TGTGCCAGCAGTTACCTGGGACAACCGAACACCAGGGAGCTGTTTTTT.